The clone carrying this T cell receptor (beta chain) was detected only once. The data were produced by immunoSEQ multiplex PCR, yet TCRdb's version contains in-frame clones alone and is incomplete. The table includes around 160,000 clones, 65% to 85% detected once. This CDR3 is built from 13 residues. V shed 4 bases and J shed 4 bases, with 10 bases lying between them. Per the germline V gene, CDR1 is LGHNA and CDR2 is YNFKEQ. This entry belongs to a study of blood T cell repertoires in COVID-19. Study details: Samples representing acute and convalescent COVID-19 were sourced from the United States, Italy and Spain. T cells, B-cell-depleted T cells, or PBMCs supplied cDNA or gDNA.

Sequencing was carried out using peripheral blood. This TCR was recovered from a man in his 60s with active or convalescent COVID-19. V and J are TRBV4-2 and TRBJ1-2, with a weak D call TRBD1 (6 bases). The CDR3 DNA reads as TGTGCCAGCAGCCCCCGACAGGTCTATGGCTACACCTTC. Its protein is CASSPRQVYGYTF.